This T cell receptor (beta chain) emerged from a study of T cells in Graves' hyperthyroidism and ophthalmopathy. Background on the study: It was at initial diagnosis, before any treatment, that peripheral blood was collected. The study, taken as a whole, reports: Separation of ophthalmopathy from stable hyperthyroidism was achieved by a 13 V-J model. Model predictions of ophthalmopathy came a median approximately 6.5 months before onset.

CDR3 length: 19 amino acids. The germline gives CDR1 SGDLS, CDR2 YYNGEE. V was pared by 2 bases and J by 4 bases, with 18 bases of the junction left unmatched. A note on this clonotype: The target antigen is unknown.

Amplification of TCR beta CDR3 regions was performed using RNA transcripts as template. Researchers ran a first-round RT-PCR on the TCR CDR3 using the HTBI primer set. TCRdb re-called the multiplex PCR reads through MiXCR, storing one row per CDR3 protein. The sample has around 380,000 distinct CDR3 sequences; roughly 14% are singletons. The authors took PBMCs from roughly 10 ml fresh peripheral blood. The sequence came from a man younger than 40 with Graves' hyperthyroidism that later progressed to Graves' ophthalmopathy. The V call is TRBV9, the J call TRBJ2-3; 8 bases are shared with TRBD2. The specimen was blood. CDR3 nucleotides: TGTGCCAGCAGCGTCAAGACAGTATCAGGACTAGCAATCGCAGATACGCAGTATTTT. Translated, it gives CASSVKTVSGLAIADTQYF.